Included here is one T cell receptor (beta chain) sequence, with context. This specimen belongs to a study of technical replicates of blood from a handful of donors. The CDR3 is made up of 15 amino acids. V trimming: 5 bases; J trimming: 4 bases; junction bases outside the gene matches: 6. Germline values: CDR1 SGHAT, CDR2 FQDESV (reference sequence). TCRdb's copy holds only in-frame clones and misses some; the assay was immunoSEQ multiplex PCR. Of 60,000 to 65,000 clones listed, over 90% are singletons. The V call is TRBV11-1, the J call TRBJ2-5; 11 bases are shared with TRBD2. Material: PBMCs. This clonotype originated in a human donor in good health. Some clones in this sample may be carry-over from other donors' samples. The CDR3 reads CASSPSTSGGETQYF. CDR3 DNA sequence: TGTGCCAGCAGCCCCAGCACTAGCGGGGGAGAGACCCAGTACTTC.